This record looks at one T cell receptor (beta chain) sequence and its context. Its antigen is still unknown. The data were obtained in a study of cytomegalovirus exposure and HLA in healthy donors. Whole-study findings and limits: The productive fraction for most TCR beta V segments was about 87% or about 30% in an earlier analysis.

The PCR had 60 Vbeta and 13 Jbeta primers. Profiled with immunoSEQ multiplex PCR; TCRdb holds only in-frame clones, not every one. The sample shows 95,000 to 150,000 clones, 70% to 80% of them seen only once. CDR3 length: 16 residues. Trimming took 5 bases from V and 4 from J; bases not matched to a gene: 12. Germline V gene sequence: CDR1 SGHAT, CDR2 FQDESV (reference sequence). This TCR was sampled from a man aged 40-55 years in good health and CMV-seronegative. V is TRBV11-1 and J is TRBJ1-2, with TRBD1 matching 8 bases. Sequencing input: PBMCs. The CDR3 sequence is CASSQDRALFGYGYTF. CDR3 sequence (DNA): TGTGCCAGCAGCCAGGACAGGGCTTTATTCGGCTATGGCTACACCTTC.